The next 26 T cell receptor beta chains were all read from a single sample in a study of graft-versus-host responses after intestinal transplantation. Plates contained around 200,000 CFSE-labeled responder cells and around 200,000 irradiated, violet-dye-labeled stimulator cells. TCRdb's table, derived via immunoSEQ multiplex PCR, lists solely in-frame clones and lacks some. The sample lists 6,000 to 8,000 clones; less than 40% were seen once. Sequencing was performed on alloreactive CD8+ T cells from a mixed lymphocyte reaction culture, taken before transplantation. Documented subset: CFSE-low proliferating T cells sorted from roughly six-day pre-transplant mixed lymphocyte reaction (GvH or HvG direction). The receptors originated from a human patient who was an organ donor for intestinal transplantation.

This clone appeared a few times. The CDR3 is CASSYLTASEAFF. The CDR3 DNA reads TGTGCCAGCAGTTACCTGACAGCTAGTGAAGCTTTCTTT. The genes are TRBV6-6 and TRBJ1-1, with D possibly TRBD1 on 5 matching bases. CDR1 MNHNY and CDR2 SVGAGI come from the germline V gene (reference sequence). V shed 2 bases and J shed 7 bases, with 11 bases lying between them. The CDR3 contains 13 residues.

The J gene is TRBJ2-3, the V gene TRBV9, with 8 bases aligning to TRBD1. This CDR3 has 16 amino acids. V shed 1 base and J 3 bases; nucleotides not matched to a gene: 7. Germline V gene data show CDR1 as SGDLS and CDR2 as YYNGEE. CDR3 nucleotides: TGTGCCAGCAGCGTAACAGGGGGGATTGTTACAGATACGCAGTATTTT. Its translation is CASSVTGGIVTDTQYF.

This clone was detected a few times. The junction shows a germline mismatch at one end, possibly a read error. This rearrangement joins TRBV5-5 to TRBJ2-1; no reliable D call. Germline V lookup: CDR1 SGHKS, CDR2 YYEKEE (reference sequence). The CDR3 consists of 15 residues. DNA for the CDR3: TGCGCCAGCAGCCAAGATCGGAGCTCCTACAATGAGCAGTTCTTC. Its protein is CASSQDRSSYNEQFF.

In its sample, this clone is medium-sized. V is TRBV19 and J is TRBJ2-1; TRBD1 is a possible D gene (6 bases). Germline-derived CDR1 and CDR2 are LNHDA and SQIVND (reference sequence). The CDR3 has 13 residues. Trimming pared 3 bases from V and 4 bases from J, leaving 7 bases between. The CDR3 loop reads CASSMDSYNEQFF. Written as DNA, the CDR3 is TGTGCCAGTAGTATGGACAGTTACAATGAGCAGTTCTTC.

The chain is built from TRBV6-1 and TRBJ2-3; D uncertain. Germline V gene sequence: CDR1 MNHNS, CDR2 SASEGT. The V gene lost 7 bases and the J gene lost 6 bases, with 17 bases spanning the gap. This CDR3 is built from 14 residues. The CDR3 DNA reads TGTGCCAGCACCCAGATAGTCCAGGACGATACGCAGTATTTT. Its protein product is CASTQIVQDDTQYF.

The CDR3 region is CASSLGTGGIYEQYF. Here the CDR3 DNA reads TGTGCCAGCAGCTTAGGGACAGGGGGAATCTACGAGCAGTACTTC. The V call is TRBV7-9, the J call TRBJ2-7; 10 bases line up with TRBD1. The CDR3 has 15 residues. The ends lost 1 base at V and 3 bases at J; junction bases unmatched: 3. The germline gives CDR1 SEHNR, CDR2 FQNEAQ (reference sequence). Supplemented by reference TRBV7-9 and TRBJ2-7, the full variable domain reads DTGVSQNPRHKITKRGQNVTFRCDPISEHNRLYWYRQTLGQGPEFLTYFQNEAQLEKSRLLSDRFSAERPKGSFSTLEIQRTEQGDSAMYLCASSLGTGGIYEQYFGPGTRLTVT.

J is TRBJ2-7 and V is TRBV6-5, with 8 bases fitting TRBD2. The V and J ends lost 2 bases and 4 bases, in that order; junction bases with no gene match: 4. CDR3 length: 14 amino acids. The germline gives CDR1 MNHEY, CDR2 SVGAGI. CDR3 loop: CASSYQRGPYEQYF. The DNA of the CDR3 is TGTGCCAGCAGTTACCAGCGGGGGCCGTACGAGCAGTACTTC.

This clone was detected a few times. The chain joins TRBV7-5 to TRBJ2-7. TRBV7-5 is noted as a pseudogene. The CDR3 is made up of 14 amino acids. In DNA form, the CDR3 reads TGTGCCAGCAGCTCCCCGACCCCGTTTTACGAGCAGTACTTC. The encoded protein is CASSSPTPFYEQYF.

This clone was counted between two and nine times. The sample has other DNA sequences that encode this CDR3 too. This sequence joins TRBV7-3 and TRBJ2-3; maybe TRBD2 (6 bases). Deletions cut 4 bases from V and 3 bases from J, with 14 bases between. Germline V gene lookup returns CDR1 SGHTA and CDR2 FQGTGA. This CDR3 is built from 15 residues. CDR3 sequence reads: CASSSLGGATDTQYF. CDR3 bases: TGTGCCAGCAGCTCGTTGGGGGGAGCAACAGATACGCAGTATTTT.

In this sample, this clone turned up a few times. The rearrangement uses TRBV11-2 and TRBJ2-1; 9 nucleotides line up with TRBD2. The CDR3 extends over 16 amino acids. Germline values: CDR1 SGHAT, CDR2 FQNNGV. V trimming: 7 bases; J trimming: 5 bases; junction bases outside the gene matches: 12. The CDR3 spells CASNPLSRGGNNEQFF. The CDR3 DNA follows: TGTGCCAGCAACCCACTCTCGCGGGGGGGGAACAATGAGCAGTTCTTC.

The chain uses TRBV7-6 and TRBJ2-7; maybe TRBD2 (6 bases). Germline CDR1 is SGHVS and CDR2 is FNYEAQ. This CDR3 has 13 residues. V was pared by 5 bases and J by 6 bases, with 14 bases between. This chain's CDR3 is CASSPFPTSEQYF. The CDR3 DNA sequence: TGTGCCAGCAGCCCGTTTCCGACTAGCGAGCAGTACTTC.

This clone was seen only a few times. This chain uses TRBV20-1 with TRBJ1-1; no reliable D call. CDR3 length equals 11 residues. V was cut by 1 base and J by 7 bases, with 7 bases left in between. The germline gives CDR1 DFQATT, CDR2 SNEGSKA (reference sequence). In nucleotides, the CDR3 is TGCAGTGCTAGAGCGGGTTGTGAAGCTTTCTTT. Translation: CSARAGCEAFF.

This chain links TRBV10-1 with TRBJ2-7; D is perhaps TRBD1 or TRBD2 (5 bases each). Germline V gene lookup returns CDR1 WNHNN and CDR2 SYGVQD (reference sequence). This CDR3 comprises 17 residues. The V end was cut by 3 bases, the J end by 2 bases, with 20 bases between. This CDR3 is CASSESIGAHGTYEQYF. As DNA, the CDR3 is TGCGCCAGCAGTGAATCGATAGGGGCCCACGGGACCTACGAGCAGTACTTC.

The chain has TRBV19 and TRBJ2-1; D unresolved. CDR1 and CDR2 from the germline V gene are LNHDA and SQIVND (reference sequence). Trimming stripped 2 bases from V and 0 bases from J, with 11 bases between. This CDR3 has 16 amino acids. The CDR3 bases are TGTGCCAGTAGTATATATTGGGCTCGCTCCTACAATGAGCAGTTCTTC. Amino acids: CASSIYWARSYNEQFF.

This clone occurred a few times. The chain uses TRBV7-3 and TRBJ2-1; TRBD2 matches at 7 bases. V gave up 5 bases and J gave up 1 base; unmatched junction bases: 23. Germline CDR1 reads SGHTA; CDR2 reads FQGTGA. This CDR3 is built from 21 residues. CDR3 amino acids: CASSPTRDERGDTFSYNEQFF. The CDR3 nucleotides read TGTGCCAGCAGCCCGACCCGGGACGAGCGGGGCGATACGTTTTCCTACAATGAGCAGTTCTTC. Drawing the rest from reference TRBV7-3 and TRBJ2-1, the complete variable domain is GAGVSQTPSNKVTEKGKYVELRCDPISGHTALYWYRQSLGQGPEFLIYFQGTGAADDSGLPNDRFFAVRPEGSVSTLKIQRTERGDSAVYLCASSPTRDERGDTFSYNEQFFGPGTRLTVL.

The CDR3: CASSQFPGRPYNEQFF. The CDR3 DNA sequence: TGTGCCAGCAGCCAATTTCCGGGACGCCCTTACAATGAGCAGTTCTTC. The chain couples TRBV14 to TRBJ2-1; D tentatively reads TRBD1 or TRBD2 (5 bases each). The CDR3 has 16 amino acids. Trimming took 2 bases from V and 4 from J, leaving 15 bases between them. Germline CDR1 is SGHDN and CDR2 is FVKESK.

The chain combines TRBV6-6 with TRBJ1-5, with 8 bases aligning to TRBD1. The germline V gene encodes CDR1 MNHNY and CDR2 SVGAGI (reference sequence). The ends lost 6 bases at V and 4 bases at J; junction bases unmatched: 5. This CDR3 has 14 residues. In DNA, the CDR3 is TGTGCCAGCAGGGACCAGGGGGCAAATCAGCCCCAGCATTTT. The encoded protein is CASRDQGANQPQHF.

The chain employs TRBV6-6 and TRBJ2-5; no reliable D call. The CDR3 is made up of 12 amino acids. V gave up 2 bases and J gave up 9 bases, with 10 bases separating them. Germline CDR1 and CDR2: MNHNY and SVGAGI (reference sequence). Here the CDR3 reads CASSYRAWAQYF. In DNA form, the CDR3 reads TGTGCCAGCAGTTACAGAGCGTGGGCCCAGTACTTC.

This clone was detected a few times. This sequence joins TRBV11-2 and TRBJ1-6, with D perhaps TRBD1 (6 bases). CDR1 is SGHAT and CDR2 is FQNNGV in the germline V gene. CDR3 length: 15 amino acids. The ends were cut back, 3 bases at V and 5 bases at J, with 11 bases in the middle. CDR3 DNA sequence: TGTGCCAGCAGCTTTTGGGGGCCTGATAATTCACCCCTCCACTTT. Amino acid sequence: CASSFWGPDNSPLHF. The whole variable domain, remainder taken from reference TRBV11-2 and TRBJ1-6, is EAGVAQSPRYKIIEKRQSVAFWCNPISGHATLYWYQQILGQGPKLLIQFQNNGVVDDSQLPKDRFSAERLKGVDSTLKIQPAKLEDSAVYLCASSFWGPDNSPLHFGNGTRLTVT.

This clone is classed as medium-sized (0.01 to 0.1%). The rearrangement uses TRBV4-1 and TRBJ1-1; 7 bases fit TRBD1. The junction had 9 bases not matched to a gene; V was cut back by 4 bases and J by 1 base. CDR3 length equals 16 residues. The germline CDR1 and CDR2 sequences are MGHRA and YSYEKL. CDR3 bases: TGCGCCAGCAGCCTCACAGGGGCCGGGGGGAACACTGAAGCTTTCTTT. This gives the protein CASSLTGAGGNTEAFF.

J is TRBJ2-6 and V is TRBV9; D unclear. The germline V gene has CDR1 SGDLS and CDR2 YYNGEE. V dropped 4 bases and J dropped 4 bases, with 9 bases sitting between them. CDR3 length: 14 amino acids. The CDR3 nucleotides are TGTGCCAGCAGCCCTCTTCTCGGGGCCAACGTCCTGACTTTC. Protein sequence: CASSPLLGANVLTF. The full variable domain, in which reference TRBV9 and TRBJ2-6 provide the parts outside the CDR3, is DSGVTQTPKHLITATGQRVTLRCSPRSGDLSVYWYQQSLDQGLQFLIQYYNGEERAKGNILERFSAQQFPDLHSELNLSSLELGDSALYFCASSPLLGANVLTFGAGSRLTVL.

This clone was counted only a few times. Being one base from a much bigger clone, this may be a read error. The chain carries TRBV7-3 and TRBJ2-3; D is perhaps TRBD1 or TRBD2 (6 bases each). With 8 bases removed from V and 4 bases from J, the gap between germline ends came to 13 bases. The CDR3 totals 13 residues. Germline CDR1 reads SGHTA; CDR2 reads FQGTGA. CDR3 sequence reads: CASGWGAADTQYF. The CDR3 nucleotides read TGTGCCAGCGGCTGGGGGGCGGCAGATACGCAGTATTTT.

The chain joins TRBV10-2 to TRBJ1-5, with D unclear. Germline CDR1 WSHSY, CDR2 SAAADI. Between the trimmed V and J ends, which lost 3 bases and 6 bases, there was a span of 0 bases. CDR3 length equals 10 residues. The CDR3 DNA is TGCGCCAGCAGTGATCAGCCCCAGCATTTT. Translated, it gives CASSDQPQHF.

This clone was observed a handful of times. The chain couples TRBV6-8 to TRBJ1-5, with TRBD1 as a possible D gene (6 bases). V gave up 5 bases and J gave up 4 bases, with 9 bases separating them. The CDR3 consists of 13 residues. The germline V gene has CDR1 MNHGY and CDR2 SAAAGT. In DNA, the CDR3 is TGTGCCAGCAGTATACAGGGAAATCAGCCCCAGCATTTT. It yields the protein CASSIQGNQPQHF.

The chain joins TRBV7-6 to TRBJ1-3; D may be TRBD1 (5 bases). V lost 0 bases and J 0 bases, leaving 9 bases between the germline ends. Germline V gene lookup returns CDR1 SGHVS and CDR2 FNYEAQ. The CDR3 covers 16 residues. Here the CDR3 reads CASSLAYGGSGNTIYF. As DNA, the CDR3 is TGTGCCAGCAGCTTAGCGTACGGGGGCTCTGGAAACACCATATATTTT. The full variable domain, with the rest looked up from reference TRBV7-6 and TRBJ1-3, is GAGVSQSPRYKVTKRGQDVALRCDPISGHVSLYWYRQALGQGPEFLTYFNYEAQQDKSGLPNDRFSAERPEGSISTLTIQRTEQRDSAMYRCASSLAYGGSGNTIYFGEGSWLTVV.

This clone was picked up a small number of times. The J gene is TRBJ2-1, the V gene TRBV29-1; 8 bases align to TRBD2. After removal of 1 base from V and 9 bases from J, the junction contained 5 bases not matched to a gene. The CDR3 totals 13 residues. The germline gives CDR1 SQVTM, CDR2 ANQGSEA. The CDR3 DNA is TGCAGCGTTGAAGTGCGAGCGGGGGCTGAGCAGTTCTTC. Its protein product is CSVEVRAGAEQFF.